This is a list of T cell receptor beta chains from one sample in a study of blood T cells in healthy people across ages. Using its own MiXCR run on the 5' RACE reads, TCRdb lists one record per CDR3 protein. This sample has 780,000 or so distinct CDR3 sequences, with about 53% found just once. Sequencing was performed on blood. The receptor set was obtained from a man of 80 years or more in good health. CDR3s include the opening cysteine and the closing phenylalanine or tryptophan. D genes are given only for firm matches. The listing skips clone size in some rows; elsewhere it reads once, few, many or a size class.

clone size,J gene,V gene,D gene,CDR3 DNA,CDR3 protein
few,TRBJ1-1,TRBV20-1,-,TGCAGTGCGCTGCCGGAAAACACTGAAGCTTTCTTT,CSALPENTEAFF
-,TRBJ2-7,TRBV20-1,TRBD1,TGCAGTGCTGTCCGGGACAGGTACTACGAGCAGTACTTC,CSAVRDRYYEQYF
-,TRBJ2-7,TRBV9,TRBD1,TGTGCCAGCAGCGTTGGGCCCGGGACAGCTTACGAGCAGTACTTC,CASSVGPGTAYEQYF
once,TRBJ2-5,TRBV11-3,TRBD1,TGTGCCAGCAGCTCGCCCGGACAGGAGGATGAGCAGTACTTC,CASSSPGQEDEQYF
-,TRBJ1-1,TRBV20-1,-,TGCAGTGCTGAGGACAGCCCCGAAGCTTTCTTT,CSAEDSPEAFF
-,TRBJ2-3,TRBV11-2,TRBD1,TGTGCCAGCAGCTCGGACAGGGGAAGGGCAGATACGCAGTATTTT,CASSSDRGRADTQYF
-,TRBJ2-1,TRBV6-5,TRBD2,TGTGCCAGCAGTTACTCGATACTAGCGGGAGTTTACAATGAGCAGTTCTTC,CASSYSILAGVYNEQFF
-,TRBJ2-3,TRBV7-3,-,TGTGCCAGCTCCCCCTCGGGAGATCCAGCAGATACGCAGTATTTT,CASSPSGDPADTQYF
-,TRBJ2-3,TRBV5-1,-,TGCGCCAGCAGCTTGGATTATGGATACGCGTATTTT,CASSLDYGYAYF
few,TRBJ2-1,TRBV7-9,TRBD2,TGTGCCAGCAGCTTGCTTAGCGGGAGGGGCTACAATGAGCAGTTCTTC,CASSLLSGRGYNEQFF
-,TRBJ2-3,TRBV12-3/TRBV12-4,-,TGTGCCAGCAGTCCTAACGACCGGGACATGAGTACAGATACGCAGTATTTT,CASSPNDRDMSTDTQYF
-,TRBJ2-5,TRBV7-2,TRBD2,TGTGCCAGCAGCTTCCCTAGCGGTTCAACGGGAGAGACCCAGTACTTC,CASSFPSGSTGETQYF
-,TRBJ2-3,TRBV7-8,TRBD2,TGTGCCAGCAGCCGTGGAGCGGGAAGCTCCTTAAATACGCAGTATTTT,CASSRGAGSSLNTQYF
-,TRBJ2-1,TRBV9,-,TGTGCCAGCAGCGTTTCAACCTACAATGAGCAGTTCTTC,CASSVSTYNEQFF
few,TRBJ2-3,TRBV7-2,TRBD2,TGTGCCAGCAGCTTAGCGCTCGGGCTAGCGGGCACAGATACGCAGTATTTT,CASSLALGLAGTDTQYF
-,TRBJ2-7,TRBV15,-,TGTGCCACCAGCACCGACCACCAGGGATACGAGCAGTACTTC,CATSTDHQGYEQYF
-,TRBJ1-2,TRBV5-1,TRBD1,TGCGCCAGCAGCGTCGGGACAGGGACGTTGAACTATGGCTACACCTTC,CASSVGTGTLNYGYTF
few,TRBJ2-1,TRBV7-8,-,TGTGCCAGCAGCTTCAACCCGGACTACAATGAGCAGTTCTTC,CASSFNPDYNEQFF
-,TRBJ1-4,TRBV18,-,TGTGCCAGCTCACCTGCACAGGCCAATGAAAAACTGTTTTTT,CASSPAQANEKLFF
-,TRBJ2-1,TRBV12-3/TRBV12-4,-,TGTGCCAGCAGTTCGATGGACAGAATATACAATGGGCAGTTCTTC,CASSSMDRIYNGQFF
-,TRBJ1-6,TRBV2,TRBD1,TGTGCCAGCACCCCGGGACAGGGGAATCATTCACCCCTCCACTTT,CASTPGQGNHSPLHF
few,TRBJ2-1,TRBV5-1,TRBD1,TGCGCCAGCAGCTTAGGACAGGGCTTCTATGAGCAGTTCTTC,CASSLGQGFYEQFF
-,TRBJ2-2,TRBV29-1,-,TGCAGCGTCCGACCGGACACCGGGGAGCTGTTTTTT,CSVRPDTGELFF
-,TRBJ2-3,TRBV7-9,-,TGTGCCAGCAGCTTCTCAGCGATAACGCAGTATTTT,CASSFSAITQYF
-,TRBJ2-7,TRBV5-8,TRBD1,TGTGCCAGCGGGGACAGGAACGCCTACGAGCAGTACTTC,CASGDRNAYEQYF
-,TRBJ2-7,TRBV3-1,-,TGTGCCAGCAGCCAAGCCCCAGGACTTACCTACGAGCAGTACTTC,CASSQAPGLTYEQYF
few,TRBJ2-4,TRBV5-6,-,TGTGCCAGCAGCTTGGCACCGGCGAACATTCAGTACTTC,CASSLAPANIQYF
many,TRBJ2-7,TRBV6-5,-,TGTGCCAGCAGTGGGCGGGACCGACCAGGGGAGCAGTACTTC,CASSGRDRPGEQYF
few,TRBJ2-4,TRBV20-1,-,TGCAGTGCTAGGCGGCAGGGGCTGCGAGAGCAGTACTTC,CSARRQGLREQYF
few,TRBJ2-7,TRBV20-1,-,TGCAGTGCTAGCCCTATAAGGGGATCCTACGAGCAGTACTTC,CSASPIRGSYEQYF
few,TRBJ2-7,TRBV27,TRBD1,TGTGCCAGCAGCTACACCTGGATAAAAACCCAGGGGGCTCTTCTCTACGAGCAGTACTTC,CASSYTWIKTQGALLYEQYF
-,TRBJ1-2,TRBV20-1,-,TGCAGTGCTATCGTTTCTAGGGAGTTAGATGGCTACACCTTC,CSAIVSRELDGYTF
few,TRBJ2-7,TRBV2,TRBD2,TGTGCCAGCAGGCCCTATGGTAGCGGGGTAACCTACGAGCAGTACTTC,CASRPYGSGVTYEQYF
-,TRBJ1-1,TRBV6-5,TRBD1,TGTGCCAGCAGCCGGGGACAGGGGGTAGGTGAAGCTTTCTTT,CASSRGQGVGEAFF
many,TRBJ2-7,TRBV27,-,TGTGCCAGCACCCTGCGACAGGACGGGGCCTACGAGCAGTACTTC,CASTLRQDGAYEQYF
-,TRBJ1-1,TRBV5-1,-,TGCGCCAGCAGCACGGGTGGGGATCGTGAAGCTTTCTTT,CASSTGGDREAFF
few,TRBJ2-5,TRBV27,-,TGTGCCAGCAGTTTGTCCGGGGGGCGTCAGTACTTC,CASSLSGGRQYF
-,TRBJ2-2,TRBV29-1,TRBD2,TGCAGCGTTGAAGCGGGGAGGGCCCTGAGGACCGGGGAGCTGTTTTTT,CSVEAGRALRTGELFF
-,TRBJ2-7,TRBV2,TRBD2,TGTGCCAGCAGTGGATTAGCGGGAGGGATTTCCTACGAGCAGTACTTC,CASSGLAGGISYEQYF
-,TRBJ2-5,TRBV20-1,-,TGCAGTGCTAGAGATGGGACCTCCGCAGGGCCCCAGTACTTC,CSARDGTSAGPQYF
once,TRBJ2-7,TRBV5-1,-,TGCGCCAGCAGCAACGAGGGGGGGAACGAGCAGTACTTC,CASSNEGGNEQYF
-,TRBJ2-1,TRBV6-1,TRBD2,TGTGCCAGCAGCATAGGACTAGCGGGAGGGCCCGCCTACAATGAGCAGTTCTTC,CASSIGLAGGPAYNEQFF
-,TRBJ2-4,TRBV5-8,-,TGTGCCAGCACCGGAGGGGGAAACATTCAGTACTTC,CASTGGGNIQYF
-,TRBJ1-2,TRBV27,TRBD1,TGTGCCAGCAGAAAGGGGGCTTGGAATGGCTACACCTTC,CASRKGAWNGYTF
-,TRBJ2-1,TRBV12-3/TRBV12-4,-,TGTGCCGGCAGCCCGAACAATGAGCAGTTCTTC,CAGSPNNEQFF
-,TRBJ2-1,TRBV28,TRBD2,TGTGCCAGCAGGCCCACTAGCGGGAGAGTCGATGAGCAGTTCTTC,CASRPTSGRVDEQFF
-,TRBJ2-5,TRBV27,-,TGTGCCAACAGTTTATTAGGCAGGGATGAGACCCAGTACTTC,CANSLLGRDETQYF
-,TRBJ2-5,TRBV20-1,-,TGCAGTGCTAGTGCCGGCCTAATCCGCGGGGAGACCCAGTACTTC,CSASAGLIRGETQYF
-,TRBJ2-6,TRBV5-1,-,TGCGCCAGCAGCTTCAGAGGGCTGAGGACTGGGGCCAACGTCCTGACTTTC,CASSFRGLRTGANVLTF
-,TRBJ2-7,TRBV11-2,TRBD2,TGTGCCAGCAGCTTAGTCGGGGGGTTCAGCTACGAGCAGTACTTC,CASSLVGGFSYEQYF
-,TRBJ1-5,TRBV12-3/TRBV12-4,-,TGTGCCAGCAGTTTCGGGGGCCTCAATCAGCCCCAGCATTTT,CASSFGGLNQPQHF
many,TRBJ2-6,TRBV7-7,-,TGTGCTAGCGGACAGACAGTATCTGCCTCGGGGGCCAACGTCCTGACTTTC,CASGQTVSASGANVLTF
once,TRBJ2-7,TRBV28,-,TGTGCCAGCAGGGCCGACACGTACTACGAGCAGTACTTC,CASRADTYYEQYF
-,TRBJ1-3,TRBV29-1,-,TGCAGCGTTCTCAGTAGATCTGGAAACACCATATATTTT,CSVLSRSGNTIYF
few,TRBJ2-5,TRBV7-2,-,TGTGCCAGCAACCAATACAGAGTAGAGACCCAGTACTTC,CASNQYRVETQYF
-,TRBJ2-7,TRBV16,TRBD1,TGTGCCAGCAGCCAAGACTCACAGGGGCGCGAGCAGTACTTC,CASSQDSQGREQYF
-,TRBJ1-4,TRBV20-1,TRBD1,TGCAGCGGCCGGGACAGGGCGACTAAACTGTTTTTT,CSGRDRATKLFF
-,TRBJ1-2,TRBV21-1,-,TGTGCCAGCAGCAATCTCCGGCCCGGGCTGTATGGCTACACCTTC,CASSNLRPGLYGYTF